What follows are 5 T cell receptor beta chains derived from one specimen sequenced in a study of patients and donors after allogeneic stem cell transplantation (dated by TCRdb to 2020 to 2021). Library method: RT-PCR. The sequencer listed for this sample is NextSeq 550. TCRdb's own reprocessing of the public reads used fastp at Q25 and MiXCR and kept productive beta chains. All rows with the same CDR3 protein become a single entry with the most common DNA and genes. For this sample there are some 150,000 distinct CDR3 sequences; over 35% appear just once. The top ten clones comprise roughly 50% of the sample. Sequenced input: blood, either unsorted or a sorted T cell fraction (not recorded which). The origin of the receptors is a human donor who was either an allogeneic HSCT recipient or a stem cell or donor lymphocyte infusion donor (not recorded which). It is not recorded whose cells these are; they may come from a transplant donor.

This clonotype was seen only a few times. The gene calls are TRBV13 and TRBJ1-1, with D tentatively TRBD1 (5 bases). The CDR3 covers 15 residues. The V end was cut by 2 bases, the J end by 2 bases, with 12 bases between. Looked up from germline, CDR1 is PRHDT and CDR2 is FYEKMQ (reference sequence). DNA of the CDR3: TGTGCCAGCAGCTTATTTAAGGGGCCAAACACTGAAGCTTTCTTT. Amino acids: CASSLFKGPNTEAFF.

The CDR3 region has the DNA TGTGCCAGCAGCTTAGAAGAGGGACAATACTACAATGAGCAGTTCTTC. This sequence encodes CASSLEEGQYYNEQFF. The rearrangement links TRBV7-9 to TRBJ2-1; D is possibly TRBD1 (6 bases). Germline V gene lookup returns CDR1 SEHNR and CDR2 FQNEAQ (reference sequence). V shed 1 base and J shed 3 bases, with 13 bases lying between them. There are 16 residues in the CDR3.

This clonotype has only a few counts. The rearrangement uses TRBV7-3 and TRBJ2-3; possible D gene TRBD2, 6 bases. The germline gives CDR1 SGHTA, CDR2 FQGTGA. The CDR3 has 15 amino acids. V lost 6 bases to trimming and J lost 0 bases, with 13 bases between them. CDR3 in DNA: TGTGCCAGCAGTCCGAGGGGAGGTAGCACAGATACGCAGTATTTT. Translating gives CASSPRGGSTDTQYF.

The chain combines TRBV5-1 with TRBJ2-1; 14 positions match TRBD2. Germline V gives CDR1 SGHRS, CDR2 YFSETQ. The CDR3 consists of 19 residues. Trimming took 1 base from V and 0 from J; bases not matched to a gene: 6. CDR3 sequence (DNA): TGCGCCAGCAGCTTGTTGGGACTAGCGGGGGCTAGCTCCTACAATGAGCAGTTCTTC. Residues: CASSLLGLAGASSYNEQFF.

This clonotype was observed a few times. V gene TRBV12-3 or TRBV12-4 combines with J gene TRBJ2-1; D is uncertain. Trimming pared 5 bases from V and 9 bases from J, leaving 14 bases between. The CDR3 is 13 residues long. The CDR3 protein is CASSAGAPGEQFF. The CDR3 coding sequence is TGTGCCAGCAGTGCAGGTGCCCCCGGTGAGCAGTTCTTC.